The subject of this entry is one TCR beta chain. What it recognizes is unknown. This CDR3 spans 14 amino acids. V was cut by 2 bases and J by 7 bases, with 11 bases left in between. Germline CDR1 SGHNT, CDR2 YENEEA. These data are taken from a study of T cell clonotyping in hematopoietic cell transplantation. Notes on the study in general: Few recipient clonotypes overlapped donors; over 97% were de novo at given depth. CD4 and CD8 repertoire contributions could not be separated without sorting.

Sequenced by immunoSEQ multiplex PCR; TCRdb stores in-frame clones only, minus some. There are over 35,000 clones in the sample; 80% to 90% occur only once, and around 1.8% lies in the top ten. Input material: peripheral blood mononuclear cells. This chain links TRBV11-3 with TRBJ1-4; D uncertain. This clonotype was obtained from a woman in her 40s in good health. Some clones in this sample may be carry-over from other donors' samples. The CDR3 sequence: CASSLSAGSEKLFF. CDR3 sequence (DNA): TGTGCCAGCAGCTTATCGGCAGGATCTGAAAAACTGTTTTTT. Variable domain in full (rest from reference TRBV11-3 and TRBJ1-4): EAGVVQSPRYKIIEKKQPVAFWCNPISGHNTLYWYLQNLGQGPELLIRYENEEAVDDSQLPKDRFSAERLKGVDSTLKIQPAELGDSAVYLCASSLSAGSEKLFFGSGTQLSVL.